The 25 T cell receptor beta chains below come from one sample, sequenced in a study of cytomegalovirus exposure and HLA in healthy donors. TCRdb's copy holds only in-frame clones and misses some; the assay was immunoSEQ multiplex PCR. The sample shows some 250,000 clones, around 90% of them seen only once. The sequencing input was PBMCs. These receptors all stem from a woman aged 18-29 years in good health and CMV-seronegative.

The rearrangement uses TRBV29-1 and TRBJ1-1; 9 bases align to TRBD1. The CDR3 consists of 14 residues. The J segment lost 5 bases and the V segment lost 4 bases, leaving 8 bases of the junction unmatched. From germline, CDR1 is SQVTM and CDR2 ANQGSEA. CDR3 protein: CSVVARTGDTEAFF. DNA of the CDR3: TGCAGCGTTGTAGCCAGGACAGGGGATACTGAAGCTTTCTTT.

The gene calls are TRBV18 and TRBJ1-4; maybe TRBD1 (5 bases). V was shortened by 3 bases and J by 1 base, with 12 bases between the two germline ends. The germline gives CDR1 KGHSH, CDR2 LQKENI. CDR3 length: 16 amino acids. Written as DNA, the CDR3 is TGTGCCAGCTCACCTATACCTCAGGGAACTAATGAAAAACTGTTTTTT. This codes for CASSPIPQGTNEKLFF.

The J gene is TRBJ2-5, the V gene TRBV6-5; TRBD1 is a possible D gene (5 bases). Trimming cost V 5 bases and J 1 base, with 14 bases left between them. The germline V gene has CDR1 MNHEY and CDR2 SVGAGI. The CDR3 extends over 15 amino acids. This CDR3 is CASSQIQGLQETQYF. CDR3 sequence (DNA): TGTGCCAGCAGTCAGATCCAGGGTCTCCAAGAGACCCAGTACTTC.

V usage is TRBV9 and J usage is TRBJ2-5, with unresolved D. The V and J ends lost 1 base and 5 bases respectively, with 9 bases between them. Germline lookup yields CDR1 SGDLS and CDR2 YYNGEE. There are 13 residues in the CDR3. CDR3 DNA sequence: TGTGCCAGCAGCGTATCTAGTAGGGAGACCCAGTACTTC. As protein: CASSVSSRETQYF.

The chain has TRBV6-6 and TRBJ2-5; 7 bases are shared with TRBD2. Trimming at V came to 4 bases and at J to 3 bases, leaving 5 bases not matched to a gene. CDR1 is MNHNY, CDR2 SVGAGI, per germline (reference sequence). The CDR3 sequence is 14 residues long. CDR3 sequence: CASSWTRLKETQYF. The CDR3 nucleotides read TGTGCCAGCAGTTGGACTAGACTCAAAGAGACCCAGTACTTC.

The V gene is TRBV10-2, the J gene TRBJ2-3, with D uncertain. There are 16 residues in the CDR3. The V and J ends lost 2 bases and 0 bases respectively, with 12 bases between them. From germline, CDR1 is WSHSY and CDR2 SAAADI. CDR3 coding DNA: TGCGCCAGCAGTGAGGTATACTACTCTAGCACAGATACGCAGTATTTT. Amino acids: CASSEVYYSSTDTQYF.

This sequence joins TRBV5-5 and TRBJ2-7, with TRBD2 identical over 12 bases. Germline V gene lookup returns CDR1 SGHKS and CDR2 YYEKEE (reference sequence). Trimming removed 5 bases from V and 2 bases from J; junction bases left unmatched: 8. CDR3 length: 16 residues. CDR3 DNA sequence: TGTGCCAGCAGTTACGGACTAGCGGGGAGTCCCTACGAGCAGTACGTC. Protein sequence: CASSYGLAGSPYEQYV.

J is TRBJ1-1 and V is TRBV7-9, with D possibly being TRBD1 (5 bases). Germline V CDR1 and CDR2: SEHNR, FQNEAQ (reference sequence). The CDR3 sequence is 14 residues long. Between the trimmed V and J ends, which lost 1 base and 8 bases, there was a span of 14 bases. CDR3 loop: CASSLVSPDSEAFF. The DNA of the CDR3 is TGTGCCAGCAGCTTAGTTAGCCCCGACAGCGAAGCTTTCTTT.

This rearrangement joins TRBV28 to TRBJ1-4; D is ambiguous. This CDR3 is 16 amino acids long. V was clipped by 3 bases and J by 5 bases, with 16 bases between them. The germline CDR1 and CDR2 sequences are MDHEN and SYDVKM. For the CDR3, the DNA is TGTGCCAGCAGTTTTGCTGGGTGGGAGGAAAATGAAAAACTGTTTTTT. Residues: CASSFAGWEENEKLFF.

The J gene is TRBJ1-2, the V gene TRBV6-1, with 9 bases that match TRBD1. Unmatched junction bases numbered 4, after V lost 3 bases and J lost 2 bases. This CDR3 spans 15 amino acids. The V gene's germline CDR1 is MNHNS and CDR2 SASEGT. The CDR3 nucleotides read TGTGCCAGCAGTGATGGACAGGGGCTAAACTATGGCTACACCTTC. Protein product: CASSDGQGLNYGYTF.

The chain carries TRBV5-1 and TRBJ1-4; the D gene is possibly TRBD1 (5 bases). Germline assignment: CDR1 SGHRS and CDR2 YFSETQ. The CDR3 has 14 amino acids. V lost 0 bases, J lost 6 bases, and 9 bases lay in between. The CDR3: CASSLGQWDEKLFF. CDR3 DNA sequence: TGCGCCAGCAGCTTGGGACAGTGGGATGAAAAACTGTTTTTT.

This clone is medium-sized in the sample. The V and J genes are TRBV6-5 and TRBJ2-2, with TRBD2 identical over 10 bases. V lost 0 bases, J lost 4 bases, and 2 bases stayed unmatched. The germline gives CDR1 MNHEY, CDR2 SVGAGI. The CDR3 loop spans 16 amino acids. As DNA, the CDR3 is TGTGCCAGCAGTTACTCGCCTAGCGGGAGCACCGGGGAGCTGTTTTTT. Its translation is CASSYSPSGSTGELFF.

The J gene is TRBJ1-2, the V gene TRBV5-6; TRBD1 matches 10 bases. The germline gives CDR1 SGHDT, CDR2 YYEEEE. This CDR3 region has 16 residues. Germline trimming cut 0 bases from V and 3 bases from J; bases unmatched to any gene: 5. The CDR3: CASSLAGTGVYYGYTF. The CDR3 DNA reads TGTGCCAGCAGCTTGGCCGGGACAGGGGTTTACTATGGCTACACCTTC.

Notes on this clone: In the same sample, other DNA sequences code for this CDR3. The genes are TRBV28 and TRBJ1-5; 9 bases fit TRBD1. CDR3 length: 15 amino acids. The V gene's germline CDR1 is MDHEN and CDR2 SYDVKM. V shed 4 bases, J shed 1 base, and the junction held 2 bases outside the gene matches. CDR3 sequence (DNA): TGTGCCAGCAGTTCGACAGGGGGAAGCAATCAGCCCCAGCATTTT. Amino acid sequence: CASSSTGGSNQPQHF.

This sequence joins TRBV27 and TRBJ1-4; 8 nucleotides line up with TRBD1. Germline assignment: CDR1 MNHEY and CDR2 SMNVEV (reference sequence). This CDR3 spans 15 amino acids. J was trimmed by 6 bases and V by 6 bases; bases with no gene match: 9. The CDR3 is CASRNYRGSDEKLFF. In DNA form, the CDR3 reads TGTGCCAGCAGGAATTACAGGGGGTCCGATGAAAAACTGTTTTTT.

This clone was detected only a few times. The rearrangement uses TRBV28 and TRBJ2-2; tentative D call: TRBD1 (6 bases). V was trimmed by 5 bases and J by 5 bases, leaving 12 bases between them. Per germline, CDR1 MDHEN and CDR2 SYDVKM. This CDR3 has 14 amino acids. The CDR3 is CASSQNRVTGELFF. The CDR3, as DNA: TGTGCCAGCAGTCAGAACAGGGTAACCGGGGAGCTGTTTTTT.

The genes are TRBV9 and TRBJ2-3, with TRBD2 matching 9 bases. Unmatched junction bases numbered 7, after V lost 2 bases and J lost 6 bases. The CDR3 contains 15 residues. The germline CDR1 and CDR2 sequences are SGDLS and YYNGEE. The CDR3 region is CASSVSLAGMDTQYF. The DNA of the CDR3 is TGTGCCAGCAGCGTTTCCCTAGCGGGGATGGATACGCAGTATTTT.

The chain recombines TRBV6-1 with TRBJ2-7; D uncertain. Germline V gives CDR1 MNHNS, CDR2 SASEGT. The ends were cut back, 6 bases at V and 2 bases at J, with 11 bases in the middle. This CDR3 has 13 amino acids. The CDR3 DNA is TGTGCCAGCAGAAGGTTCGGAGCCTACGAGCAGTACGTC. The encoded protein is CASRRFGAYEQYV.

This chain uses TRBV7-9 with TRBJ2-6, with D unresolved. CDR3 length: 18 amino acids. The germline gives CDR1 SEHNR, CDR2 FQNEAQ (reference sequence). V shed 1 base and J shed 0 bases, with 13 bases lying between them. This CDR3 reads CASSLGQVFRSGANVLTF. CDR3 nucleotide sequence: TGTGCCAGCAGCTTAGGGCAGGTTTTTCGCTCTGGGGCCAACGTCCTGACTTTC. The full variable domain, completed using reference TRBV7-9 and TRBJ2-6, is DTGVSQNPRHKITKRGQNVTFRCDPISEHNRLYWYRQTLGQGPEFLTYFQNEAQLEKSRLLSDRFSAERPKGSFSTLEIQRTEQGDSAMYLCASSLGQVFRSGANVLTFGAGSRLTVL.

V and J are TRBV11-2 and TRBJ2-1; 13 bases align to TRBD2. CDR1 is SGHAT and CDR2 is FQNNGV in the germline V gene. CDR3 size: 16 residues. Trimming removed 4 bases from V and 0 bases from J; junction bases left unmatched: 0. CDR3 sequence (DNA): TGTGCCAGCAGCTGGACTAGCGGGAGCTCCTACAATGAGCAGTTCTTC. Translation gives CASSWTSGSSYNEQFF.

The chain couples TRBV4-3 to TRBJ1-2, with a weak D call TRBD1 (5 bases). The CDR3 runs 17 residues. Between the trimmed V and J ends, which lost 3 bases and 5 bases, there was a span of 22 bases. Germline CDR1 LGHNA, CDR2 YSLEER. The CDR3 loop reads CASSQGGGAARMYGYTF. CDR3 coding DNA: TGCGCCAGCAGCCAGGGTGGAGGGGCCGCAAGAATGTATGGCTACACCTTC.

This chain connects TRBV27 to TRBJ2-3, with 8 bases that match TRBD2. The CDR3 covers 18 residues. J lost 4 bases, V lost 5 bases, and 17 bases had no gene match. Looked up from germline, CDR1 is MNHEY and CDR2 is SMNVEV (reference sequence). This chain's CDR3 is CASSPHPGSGGSADTQYF. For the CDR3, the DNA is TGTGCCAGCAGTCCCCACCCCGGGAGCGGGGGCTCTGCAGATACGCAGTATTTT.

This chain connects TRBV19 to TRBJ2-5, with D possibly TRBD2 on 7 matching bases. CDR3 size: 16 residues. Germline-derived CDR1 and CDR2 are LNHDA and SQIVND (reference sequence). V lost 3 bases and J 5 bases, leaving 19 bases between the germline ends. In DNA, the CDR3 is TGTGCCAGTAGTATTTACGGGGGGCCGAAAGGGGAGACCCAGTACTTC. As protein: CASSIYGGPKGETQYF. The full variable domain, its missing parts supplied by reference TRBV19 and TRBJ2-5, is DGGITQSPKYLFRKEGQNVTLSCEQNLNHDAMYWYRQDPGQGLRLIYYSQIVNDFQKGDIAEGYSVSREKKESFPLTVTSAQKNPTAFYLCASSIYGGPKGETQYFGPGTRLLVL.

V and J are TRBV28 and TRBJ2-1; a possible D gene is TRBD1 (5 bases). Trimming stripped 7 bases from V and 6 bases from J, with 22 bases between. The CDR3 length is 16 residues. CDR1 is MDHEN and CDR2 is SYDVKM in the germline V gene. CDR3 loop: CASTSAGAPSGNEQFF. CDR3 DNA sequence: TGTGCCAGCACCTCCGCTGGGGCCCCGTCTGGCAATGAGCAGTTCTTC.

This clone was observed a handful of times. The CDR3 spells CAISDIRDSPLHF. CDR3 coding DNA: TGTGCCATCAGTGATATCAGGGATTCACCCCTCCACTTT. The chain uses TRBV10-3 and TRBJ1-6; TRBD1 is a possible D gene (5 bases). Germline V gene sequence: CDR1 ENHRY, CDR2 SYGVKD. V dropped 3 bases and J dropped 8 bases, with 8 bases sitting between them. The length of the CDR3 is 13 residues.